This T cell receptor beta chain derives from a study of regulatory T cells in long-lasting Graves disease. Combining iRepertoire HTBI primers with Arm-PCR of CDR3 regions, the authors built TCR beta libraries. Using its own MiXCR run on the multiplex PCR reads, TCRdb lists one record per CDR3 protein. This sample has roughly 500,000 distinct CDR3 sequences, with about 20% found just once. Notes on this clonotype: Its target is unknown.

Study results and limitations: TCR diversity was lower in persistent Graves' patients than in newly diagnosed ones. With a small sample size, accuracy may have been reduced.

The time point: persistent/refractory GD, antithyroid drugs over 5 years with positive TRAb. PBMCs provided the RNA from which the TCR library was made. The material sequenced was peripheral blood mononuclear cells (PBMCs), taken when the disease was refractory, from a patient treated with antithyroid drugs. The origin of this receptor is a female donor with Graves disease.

Here the CDR3 reads CASSPDSGANVLTF. CDR3 in DNA: TGTGCCAGCAGCCCCGACTCTGGGGCCAACGTCCTGACTTTC. The V and J genes are TRBV7-2 and TRBJ2-6; D uncertain. The CDR3 spans 14 residues. Trimming cost V 5 bases and J 0 bases, with 5 bases left between them. Looked up from germline, CDR1 is SGHTA and CDR2 is FQGNSA.